A selection of T cell receptor beta chains follows, all from one sample in a study of blood T cell repertoires in COVID-19. Here immunoSEQ multiplex PCR was the method, and the copy in TCRdb shows in-frame clones only, minus some. The table lists 75,000 to 100,000 clones, approximately 82% of them singletons. The sample taken for sequencing was peripheral blood. Receptors were obtained from a man over 45 with active or convalescent COVID-19. CDR3s include the opening cysteine and the closing phenylalanine or tryptophan. Each record gives: clone size, V gene, J gene, D gene, CDR3 protein, CDR3 DNA. The D gene is left open where the match is weak. A row's size may be missing; if present it is once, few, many or a size class.

>-|TRBV6-5|TRBJ1-1|-
CASSPGTTNTEAFF
TGTGCCAGCAGCCCCGGGACAACGAACACTGAAGCTTTCTTT
>-|TRBV6-5|TRBJ1-2|-
CASSYRLEETNYGYTF
TGTGCCAGCAGTTACCGCCTAGAGGAAACAAACTATGGCTACACCTTC
>once|TRBV24-1|TRBJ1-3|TRBD1
CATSAGQGELGNTIYF
TGTGCCACCAGTGCGGGACAGGGGGAGCTCGGAAACACCATATATTTT
>-|TRBV6-5|TRBJ1-5|TRBD1
CASSYRQGNQPQHF
TGTGCCAGCAGTTACCGACAGGGGAATCAGCCCCAGCATTTT
>-|TRBV11-2|TRBJ1-1|-
CASSWRGTEAFF
TGTGCCAGCAGCTGGAGGGGCACTGAAGCTTTCTTT
>-|TRBV5-1|TRBJ2-2|-
CASARQGNTGELFF
TGCGCCAGCGCCCGGCAGGGGAACACCGGGGAGCTGTTTTTT
>-|TRBV30|TRBJ2-7|-
CACSGTYEQYF
TGTGCCTGTTCAGGGACTTACGAGCAGTACTTC
>-|TRBV30|TRBJ1-5|-
CAWSNRASNQPQHF
TGTGCCTGGAGTAACAGGGCGAGCAATCAGCCCCAGCATTTT
>once|TRBV28|TRBJ2-3|-
CASSLGGVTDTQYF
TGTGCCAGCAGTTTAGGAGGGGTCACAGATACGCAGTATTTT
>-|TRBV6-1|TRBJ2-7|-
CASSEDKGGPYEQYF
TGTGCCAGCAGTGAAGACAAGGGAGGTCCCTACGAGCAGTACTTC
>-|TRBV29-1|TRBJ2-1|-
CSVAALAPGGTYNEQFF
TGCAGCGTTGCTGCCCTAGCCCCGGGTGGGACCTACAATGAGCAGTTCTTC
>-|TRBV6-5|TRBJ2-6|TRBD2
CAGGTGANVLTF
TGTGCGGGGGGGACTGGGGCCAACGTCCTGACTTTC
>-|TRBV5-6|TRBJ1-2|-
CASSLFWATGYGYTF
TGTGCCAGCAGCCTTTTTTGGGCTACCGGCTATGGCTACACCTTC
>few|TRBV7-8|TRBJ1-1|TRBD1
CASSSRQGMNTEAFF
TGTGCCAGCAGCTCCCGACAGGGGATGAACACTGAAGCTTTCTTT
>-|TRBV6-5|TRBJ1-5|-
CASTLTGTSNQPQHF
TGTGCCAGCACCCTAACAGGGACCAGCAATCAGCCCCAGCATTTT
>-|TRBV6-4|TRBJ2-7|-
CASSDQYRRISSYEQYF
TGTGCCAGCAGTGACCAGTATCGGCGGATAAGCTCCTACGAGCAGTACTTC
>-|TRBV5-4|TRBJ1-1|TRBD1
CASSWGQMNTEAFF
TGTGCCAGCAGCTGGGGACAGATGAACACTGAAGCTTTCTTT
>-|TRBV2|TRBJ2-2|TRBD2
CASIQRGGTGELFF
TGTGCCAGCATCCAGCGGGGGGGCACCGGGGAGCTGTTTTTT
>-|TRBV7-9|TRBJ1-1|-
CASSETGDTEAFF
TGTGCCAGCAGCGAAACCGGGGACACTGAAGCTTTCTTT
>-|TRBV5-1|TRBJ2-5|-
CASSLLTGETQYF
TGCGCCAGCAGCTTGCTAACGGGGGAGACCCAGTACTTC
>once|TRBV10-1|TRBJ2-3|TRBD2
CASSGGGASDTQYF
TGCGCCAGCAGCGGCGGGGGGGCCTCAGATACGCAGTATTTT
>many|TRBV20-1|TRBJ2-7|-
CSALTAYEQYF
TGCAGTGCCCTGACAGCCTACGAGCAGTACTTC
>-|TRBV23-1|TRBJ2-3|TRBD1
CASSGTGRSGGTDTQYF
TGCGCCAGCTCTGGGACAGGGAGGAGTGGAGGCACAGATACGCAGTATTTT
>-|TRBV5-6|TRBJ1-2|TRBD1
CASSLAGTANYGYTF
TGTGCCAGCAGCTTGGCCGGGACAGCTAACTATGGCTACACCTTC
>-|TRBV2|TRBJ2-7|-
CASTRDSAWEQYF
TGTGCCAGCACCCGGGATTCTGCGTGGGAGCAGTACTTC
>-|TRBV6-1|TRBJ1-6|-
CASSERAARHF
TGTGCCAGCAGTGAGCGGGCGGCGCGACACTTT
>-|TRBV6-2/TRBV6-3|TRBJ1-2|TRBD1
CASSYPGQPITF
TGTGCCAGCAGTTACCCGGGACAGCCGATCACCTTC
>-|TRBV27|TRBJ1-5|-
CASRQGVSPQHF
TGTGCCAGCAGACAGGGTGTGAGCCCCCAGCATTTT
>-|TRBV28|TRBJ1-2|TRBD1
CASRSPGTGTHGYTF
TGTGCCAGCAGGTCCCCCGGGACAGGGACTCATGGCTACACCTTC
>-|TRBV5-4|TRBJ2-5|-
CASSLPLAGETQYF
TGTGCCAGCAGCCTCCCCCTGGCGGGGGAGACCCAGTACTTC
>-|TRBV10-3|TRBJ2-5|TRBD2
CAISPTSGGAETQYF
TGTGCCATCAGCCCGACTAGCGGGGGGGCAGAGACCCAGTACTTC
>many|TRBV10-3|TRBJ1-3|TRBD1
CAIKTGDGNTIYF
TGTGCCATCAAGACAGGGGATGGAAACACCATATATTTT
>-|TRBV28|TRBJ2-3|TRBD2
CASSTNLAGVDTQYF
TGTGCCAGCAGTACGAACCTAGCGGGGGTAGATACGCAGTATTTT
>once|TRBV24-1|TRBJ2-1|TRBD1
CATSDAGTVIYNEQFF
TGTGCCACCAGTGATGCCGGGACAGTTATTTACAATGAGCAGTTCTTC
>-|TRBV4-1|TRBJ2-3|-
CASAQPGTLSTDTQYF
TGCGCCAGCGCCCAACCCGGGACACTTAGCACAGATACGCAGTATTTT
>-|TRBV19|TRBJ2-2|TRBD2
CASSIAPVLAGGPRTGELFF
TGTGCCAGTAGTATAGCCCCAGTTCTAGCGGGGGGGCCGCGCACCGGGGAGCTGTTTTTT
>-|TRBV7-6|TRBJ2-5|-
CASSLSAVQETQYF
TGTGCCAGCAGCTTATCTGCGGTGCAAGAGACCCAGTACTTC
>many|TRBV7-2|TRBJ1-5|-
CASSLGSGPQHF
TGTGCCAGCAGCTTAGGAAGCGGGCCGCAGCATTTT
>few|TRBV29-1|TRBJ2-3|-
CSVEGQATDTQYF
TGCAGCGTTGAGGGGCAGGCCACAGATACGCAGTATTTT
>-|TRBV5-4|TRBJ2-2|-
CASSSSSRMFF
TGTGCCAGCAGTAGTTCGTCGCGGATGTTTTTT
>once|TRBV12-3/TRBV12-4|TRBJ2-1|TRBD2
CASSGLADNEQFF
TGTGCCAGCTCGGGACTAGCGGACAATGAGCAGTTCTTC
>-|TRBV15|TRBJ2-5|-
CATSTWAGEETQYF
TGTGCCACCAGCACCTGGGCAGGGGAAGAGACCCAGTACTTC
>-|TRBV28|TRBJ1-5|TRBD1
CASRPTGMGNQPQHF
TGTGCCAGCAGGCCGACAGGGATGGGCAATCAGCCCCAGCATTTT
>-|TRBV14|TRBJ1-5|-
CASSPGAFQPQHF
TGTGCCAGCAGCCCTGGGGCGTTTCAGCCCCAGCATTTT
>-|TRBV5-1|TRBJ2-3|-
CASSSGQTDTQYF
TGCGCCAGCAGCTCTGGACAGACAGATACGCAGTATTTT
>-|TRBV5-1|TRBJ1-6|TRBD1
CASSLAGTGNSPLHF
TGCGCCAGCAGCTTGGCCGGGACAGGGAATTCACCCCTCCACTTT
>-|TRBV12-3/TRBV12-4|TRBJ2-1|TRBD1
CASSPDRVGQFF
TGTGCCAGCAGCCCCGACAGGGTTGGGCAGTTCTTC